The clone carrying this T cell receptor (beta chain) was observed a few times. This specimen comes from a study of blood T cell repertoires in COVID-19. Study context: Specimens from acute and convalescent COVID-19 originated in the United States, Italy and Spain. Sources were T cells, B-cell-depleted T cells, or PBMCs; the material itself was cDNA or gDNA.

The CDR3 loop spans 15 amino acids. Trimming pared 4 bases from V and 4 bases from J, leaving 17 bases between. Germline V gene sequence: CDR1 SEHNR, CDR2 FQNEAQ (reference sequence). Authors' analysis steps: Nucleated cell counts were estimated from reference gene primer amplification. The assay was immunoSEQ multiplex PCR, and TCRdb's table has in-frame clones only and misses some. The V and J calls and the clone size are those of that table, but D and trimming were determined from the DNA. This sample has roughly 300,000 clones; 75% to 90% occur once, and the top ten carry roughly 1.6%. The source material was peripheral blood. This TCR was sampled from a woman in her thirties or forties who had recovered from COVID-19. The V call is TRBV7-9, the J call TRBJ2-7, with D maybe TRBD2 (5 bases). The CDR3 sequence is CASSSGRGFAYEQYF. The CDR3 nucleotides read TGTGCCAGCAGCTCGGGTCGAGGGTTTGCGTACGAGCAGTACTTC.